The 9 T cell receptor beta chains below come from one sample, sequenced in a study of T cells in Graves' hyperthyroidism and ophthalmopathy. The TCR beta CDR3 regions underwent amplification using RNA transcripts as the source. First-round RT-PCR of the TCR CDR3 relied on the HTBI primer set. TCRdb reprocessed the multiplex PCR reads with MiXCR, giving one entry per CDR3 protein. The data contain hundreds of thousands of distinct CDR3 sequences, 20% to 25% of them singletons. The sequencing sample was made of blood. The receptor set was obtained from a man aged 30 to 45 with Graves' ophthalmopathy.

This clonotype appeared many times. This sequence joins TRBV28 and TRBJ2-2; D gene ambiguous. Trimming cost V 5 bases and J 2 bases, with 6 bases left between them. This CDR3 contains 13 residues. Germline V gene data show CDR1 as MDHEN and CDR2 as SYDVKM. DNA for the CDR3: TGTGCCAGCAGTCTCCCCAACACCGGGGAGCTGTTTTTT. Protein: CASSLPNTGELFF.

This clonotype was observed a few times. This chain links TRBV7-2 with TRBJ2-3; D uncertain. The germline V gene encodes CDR1 SGHTA and CDR2 FQGNSA. The ends were cut back, 5 bases at V and 4 bases at J, with 7 bases in the middle. The CDR3 extends over 12 amino acids. The chain's CDR3 is CASSPISDTQYF. The CDR3 region has the DNA TGTGCCAGCAGCCCAATATCAGATACGCAGTATTTT.

In this sample, this clonotype turned up many times. V is TRBV12-3 or TRBV12-4 and J is TRBJ1-2; TRBD1 might be the D (6 bases). Trimming left V 6 bases short and J 2 bases short, with 19 bases between. The CDR3 runs 16 residues. This CDR3 is CASSTRGGRSNYGYTF. DNA of the CDR3: TGTGCCAGCAGCACGAGGGGGGGTCGTTCGAACTATGGCTACACCTTC.

The sample holds one count of this clonotype. This may be a read error: a much more frequent sequence differs by one nucleotide. This chain connects TRBV12-3 or TRBV12-4 to TRBJ1-5; 8 positions match TRBD1. The CDR3 consists of 16 residues. CDR3 sequence (DNA): TGTGGCAGCAGTCGCGCCGGACAGGGCCGCAATCAGCCCCAGCATTTT. As protein: CGSSRAGQGRNQPQHF.

This clonotype turned up a few times. The V and J genes are TRBV6-2 or TRBV6-3 and TRBJ2-1; TRBD1 aligns across 10 bases. There are 13 residues in the CDR3. The V segment lost 6 bases and the J segment 6 bases; nucleotides outside the gene matches: 2. Looked up from germline, CDR1 is MNHEY and CDR2 is SVGEGT. CDR3 residues: CASRRTGGNEQFF. The CDR3 DNA is TGTGCCAGCAGGCGGACAGGGGGCAATGAGCAGTTCTTC.

The rearrangement uses TRBV28 and TRBJ1-5; 8 bases fit TRBD1. The V gene's germline CDR1 is MDHEN and CDR2 SYDVKM. V lost 3 bases to trimming and J lost 3 bases; unmatched junction nucleotides: 4. This CDR3 spans 15 amino acids. CDR3 bases: TGTGCCAGCAGTTTGGGGGGACAGGCCAATCAGCCCCAGCATTTT. Residues: CASSLGGQANQPQHF.

This clonotype was found a few times. This chain links TRBV19 with TRBJ1-1; a possible D gene is TRBD1 (5 bases). This CDR3 contains 16 residues. Germline CDR1 LNHDA, CDR2 SQIVND (reference sequence). V was cut by 3 bases and J by 0 bases, with 14 bases left in between. As DNA, the CDR3 is TGTGCCAGTAGTATCGGTTCAGGGTTAATGAACACTGAAGCTTTCTTT. Translating it yields CASSIGSGLMNTEAFF. The full variable domain, with the rest looked up from reference TRBV19 and TRBJ1-1, is DGGITQSPKYLFRKEGQNVTLSCEQNLNHDAMYWYRQDPGQGLRLIYYSQIVNDFQKGDIAEGYSVSREKKESFPLTVTSAQKNPTAFYLCASSIGSGLMNTEAFFGQGTRLTVV.

This clonotype has a count of ten or more. The V call is TRBV7-6, the J call TRBJ2-7; 7 bases agree with TRBD2. The ends lost 5 bases at V and 5 bases at J; junction bases unmatched: 12. CDR1 and CDR2 from the germline V gene are SGHVS and FNYEAQ. CDR3 length: 15 residues. CDR3 bases: TGTGCCAGCAGCACCCCGCGGGGGTCTAGAAACGAGCAGTACTTC. Translated, it gives CASSTPRGSRNEQYF.

This clonotype was observed many times. The J gene is TRBJ2-1, the V gene TRBV6-2 or TRBV6-3; TRBD2 agrees at 7 bases. The CDR3 consists of 19 residues. After removal of 0 bases from V and 9 bases from J, the junction contained 20 bases not matched to a gene. CDR1 is MNHEY, CDR2 SVGEGT, per germline. The CDR3 loop is CASSYSISGGDVARGEQFF. In DNA form, the CDR3 reads TGTGCCAGCAGTTACTCGATTTCGGGAGGCGACGTAGCGCGGGGTGAGCAGTTCTTC.